The clone carrying this T cell receptor (beta chain) was seen at least ten times. This entry is derived from a study of regulatory T cells in long-lasting Graves disease. Across the study: Graves' disease counted as persistent after over 5 years of antithyroid drugs with positive TSH receptor antibodies.

Arm-PCR of CDR3 regions and iRepertoire HTBI primers were the basis on which TCR beta libraries were built. Via MiXCR, TCRdb re-called the multiplex PCR reads, giving one row per CDR3 protein. The sample has about 460,000 distinct CDR3 sequences, less than 25% seen once. Time point specified: persistent/refractory GD, antithyroid drugs over 5 years with positive TRAb. PBMC RNA was the source of the TCR library. V was shortened by 10 bases and J by 4 bases, with 14 bases between the two germline ends. The CDR3 consists of 13 residues. Germline V gene data show CDR1 as ENHRY and CDR2 as SYGVKD. This TCR was sampled from a female donor with Graves disease. V usage is TRBV10-3 and J usage is TRBJ1-5; D possibly corresponds to TRBD1 (5 bases). The sample was peripheral blood mononuclear cells (PBMCs), taken when the disease was refractory, from a patient treated with antithyroid drugs. Here the CDR3 DNA reads TGTGCCAACGCCGGCGGGGGAAATCAGCCCCAGCATTTT. This gives the protein CANAGGGNQPQHF.